The table lists the clone carrying this T cell receptor beta chain with a few counts. The data are from a study of PD-L1 blockade in urothelial cancer. About the study: About 85% of the roughly 29 patients were men whose urothelial cancer was bladder-origin.

The length of the CDR3 is 15 residues. V was pared by 6 bases and J by 6 bases, with 12 bases of the junction left unmatched. Germline values: CDR1 MNHEY, CDR2 SMNVEV (reference sequence). Regarding time point: peripheral blood 6 weeks after treatment start. Each patient contributed between 1 and 8 total time points of blood mononuclear cells, pretreatment and during treatment. The assay was immunoSEQ multiplex PCR, and TCRdb's table has in-frame clones only and misses some. Among about 76,000 clones listed, around 90% were seen once. The specimen was PBMCs, collected around atezolizumab (anti-PD-L1) treatment. This chain uses TRBV27 with TRBJ2-7; TRBD2 aligns across 9 bases. The receptor's source is a woman aged 80 or over with urothelial cancer. CDR3 in amino acids: CASSPRLAGRGEQYF. CDR3 DNA sequence: TGTGCCAGCAGCCCACGGCTAGCGGGACGTGGCGAGCAGTACTTC.